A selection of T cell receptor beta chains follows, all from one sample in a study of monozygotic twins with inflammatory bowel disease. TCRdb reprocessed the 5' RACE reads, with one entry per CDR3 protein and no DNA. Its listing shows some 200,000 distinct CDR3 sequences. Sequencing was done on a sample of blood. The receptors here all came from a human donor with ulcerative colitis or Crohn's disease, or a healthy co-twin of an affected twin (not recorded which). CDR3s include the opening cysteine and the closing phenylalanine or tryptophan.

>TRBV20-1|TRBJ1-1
CSARYRADTEAFF
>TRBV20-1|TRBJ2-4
CSAILPQRDIQYF
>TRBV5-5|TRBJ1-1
CASSLLTRAFF
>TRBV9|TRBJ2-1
CASSVEGYNEQFF
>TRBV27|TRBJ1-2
CASASVGQRLVNYGYTF
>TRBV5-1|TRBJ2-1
CASSTQPTANEQFF
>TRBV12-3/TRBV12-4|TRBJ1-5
CASSVRGTGSQPQHF
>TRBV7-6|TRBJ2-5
CASSFPGAGQETQYF
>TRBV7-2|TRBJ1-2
CASSLGQGARGYTF
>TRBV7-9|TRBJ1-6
CASSPQDPGVRPLHF
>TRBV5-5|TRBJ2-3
CASSWTAGQGTDTQYF
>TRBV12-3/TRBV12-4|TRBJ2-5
CASSIKWQETQYF
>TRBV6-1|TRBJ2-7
CTSSPRWDRLLYEQYF
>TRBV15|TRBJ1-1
CATSGLGGEAFF
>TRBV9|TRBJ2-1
CASSGHGGSSYNEQFF
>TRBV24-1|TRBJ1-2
CATSDPQGLGGYTF
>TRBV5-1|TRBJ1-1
CASSVSPNTEAFF
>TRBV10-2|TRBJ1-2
CASSEGGQPRYGYTF
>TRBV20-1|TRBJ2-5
CSADRTQETQYF
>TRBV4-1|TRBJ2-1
CASSPGLAGLGEQFF
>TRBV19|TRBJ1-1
CASSRISRMNTEAFF
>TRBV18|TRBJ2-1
CASSPDSNGQFF
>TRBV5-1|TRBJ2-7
CASSRITGGLSEQYF
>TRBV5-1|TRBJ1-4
CASSHGRGGEKLFF
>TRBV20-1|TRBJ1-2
CSARAREEWYGYTF
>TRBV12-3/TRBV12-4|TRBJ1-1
CASSYRWGKTEAFF
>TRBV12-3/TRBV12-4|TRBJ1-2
CASGLEQGARGYTF
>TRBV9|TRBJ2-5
CASSFLAGGGRTPQETQYF
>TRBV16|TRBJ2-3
CASNGLAGDYPTSTDTQYF
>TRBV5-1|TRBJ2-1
CASTPGGLSNEQFF
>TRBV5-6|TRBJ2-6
CASSLAPTGAGGANVLTF
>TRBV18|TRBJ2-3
CASSPNPSTVTQYF
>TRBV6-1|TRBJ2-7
CASSEGPTGFYEQYF
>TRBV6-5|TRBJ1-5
CASSYRAGGGYSNQPQHF
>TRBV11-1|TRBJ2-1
CASSPIAGKRDRRNEQFF
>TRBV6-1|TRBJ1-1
CASTLGGFGTEAFF
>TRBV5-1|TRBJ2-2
CASSRVNTGELFF
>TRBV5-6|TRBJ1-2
CASSLPGTLGYGYTF
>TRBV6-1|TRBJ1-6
CASSFGPRNSPLHF
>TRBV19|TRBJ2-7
CASSPGLQVGREQYF
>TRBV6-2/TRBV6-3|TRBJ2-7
CASIIRQGSSYEQYF